The rows below give T cell receptor beta chains drawn from one sample of a study of T cells after yellow fever vaccination. TCRdb re-analysed the 5' RACE reads in MiXCR, keeping a single row per CDR3 protein. In the table there are a few hundred thousand distinct CDR3 sequences, approximately 4.2% of which are singletons. This material consisted of PBMCs, taken 5 days after the yellow fever booster vaccination. These receptors all come from a man aged 18 to 29 who received the YFV17D yellow fever vaccine. CDR3s include the opening cysteine and the closing phenylalanine or tryptophan. A D gene is named only where the DNA matches it firmly. Expanded clones get a size class; other rows say once, few or many, or leave the size out.

clone_size | d_call | j_call | v_call | cdr3_aa | cdr3_nt
many | TRBD1 | TRBJ2-7 | TRBV12-3/TRBV12-4 | CASSLPGTGSHEQYF | TGTGCCAGCAGTCTCCCCGGGACAGGGTCCCACGAGCAGTACTTC
few | TRBD1 | TRBJ2-1 | TRBV6-6 | CASSGGTGPLDGEQFF | TGTGCCAGCAGTGGGGGGACAGGCCCCCTGGATGGTGAGCAGTTCTTC
- | - | TRBJ2-5 | TRBV5-1 | CASSRGQKLAELETQYF | TGCGCCAGCAGTCGGGGACAGAAACTAGCGGAGTTGGAGACCCAGTACTTC
few | - | TRBJ1-1 | TRBV25-1 | CASSEQGVVTEAFF | TGTGCCAGCAGCGAACAGGGTGTGGTCACTGAAGCTTTCTTT
few | - | TRBJ1-1 | TRBV24-1 | CATSDNRRNTEAFF | TGTGCCACCAGTGACAACAGGCGAAATACTGAAGCTTTCTTT
- | - | TRBJ2-1 | TRBV24-1 | CATSDFREGLGHEQFF | TGTGCCACCAGTGATTTCAGGGAAGGGCTCGGGCATGAGCAGTTCTTC
- | - | TRBJ2-3 | TRBV20-1 | CSARRRGATDTQYF | TGCAGTGCTAGACGTCGGGGGGCCACAGATACGCAGTATTTT
- | - | TRBJ2-2 | TRBV3-1 | CASSEGVTGELFF | TGTGCCAGCAGCGAAGGGGTCACCGGGGAGCTGTTTTTT
many | - | TRBJ1-2 | TRBV7-2 | CASSFQGSGYTF | TGTGCCAGCAGCTTTCAGGGTTCGGGCTACACCTTC
many | - | TRBJ2-2 | TRBV7-3 | CASSATRVGELFF | TGTGCCAGCAGCGCGACTAGGGTGGGGGAGCTGTTTTTT
few | TRBD1 | TRBJ2-2 | TRBV4-1 | CASSVKSTGAVGFTGELFF | TGCGCCAGCAGCGTAAAGAGTACAGGGGCGGTAGGGTTCACCGGGGAGCTGTTTTTT
- | - | TRBJ2-3 | TRBV7-9 | CASSLARTDTDTQYF | TGTGCCAGCAGCTTAGCGCGGACAGACACAGATACGCAGTATTTT
- | TRBD1 | TRBJ1-6 | TRBV7-2 | CASSRQGRGSPLHF | TGTGCCAGCAGCCGACAGGGTAGGGGTTCACCCCTCCACTTT
many | TRBD2 | TRBJ2-3 | TRBV7-7 | CASSLSAGGNLDTQYF | TGTGCCAGCAGCTTAAGTGCGGGGGGCAATTTGGATACGCAGTATTTT
- | - | TRBJ2-3 | TRBV7-8 | CASSEGHTSTDTQYF | TGTGCCAGCTCAGAGGGACATACTAGCACAGATACGCAGTATTTT
many | TRBD1 | TRBJ2-3 | TRBV7-2 | CASSRRDSLDTQYF | TGTGCCAGCAGCCGCCGGGACAGTCTAGATACGCAGTATTTT
- | TRBD2 | TRBJ2-3 | TRBV5-6 | CASSLAGGYIGTDTQYF | TGTGCCAGCAGCCTAGCGGGGGGGTATATTGGCACAGATACGCAGTATTTT
few | - | TRBJ2-1 | TRBV12-3/TRBV12-4 | CASSERGDEQFF | TGTGCCAGCAGTGAGAGGGGAGATGAGCAGTTCTTC
few | - | TRBJ2-1 | TRBV5-1 | CASSPTGYSSYNEQFF | TGCGCCAGCAGCCCGACGGGCTATAGCTCCTACAATGAGCAGTTCTTC
few | - | TRBJ2-1 | TRBV3-1 | CASSQGIEGNEQFF | TGTGCCAGCAGCCAAGGGATCGAGGGGAATGAGCAGTTCTTC
- | - | TRBJ2-3 | TRBV7-9 | CASSPQKRGAPADTQYF | TGTGCCAGCAGCCCCCAGAAAAGGGGGGCTCCGGCAGATACGCAGTATTTT
- | - | TRBJ1-3 | TRBV6-9 | CASSYDGRRRTEGIYF | TGTGCCAGCAGTTATGACGGACGGCGTCGGACAGAGGGCATATATTTT
many | TRBD1 | TRBJ2-5 | TRBV5-1 | CASRRDGTEKETQYF | TGCGCCAGCCGAAGAGACGGGACAGAGAAAGAGACCCAGTACTTC
few | - | TRBJ2-6 | TRBV2 | CASRGDSGANVLTF | TGTGCCAGCAGGGGGGACTCTGGGGCCAACGTCCTGACTTTC
few | TRBD2 | TRBJ2-1 | TRBV20-1 | CSASRLARSYNEQFF | TGCAGTGCTAGCCGACTAGCGCGCTCCTACAATGAGCAGTTCTTC
- | - | TRBJ1-5 | TRBV10-3 | CAISELQGNQPQHF | TGTGCCATCAGTGAGTTGCAGGGGAATCAGCCCCAGCATTTT
- | - | TRBJ2-5 | TRBV20-1 | CSAREGARAETQYF | TGCAGTGCTAGAGAGGGGGCGAGGGCGGAGACCCAGTACTTC
few | - | TRBJ1-3 | TRBV20-1 | CSARGTIRSGNTIYF | TGCAGTGCTAGAGGGACAATCCGCTCTGGAAACACCATATATTTT
- | - | TRBJ2-7 | TRBV12-3/TRBV12-4 | CASKRNRVRHEQYF | TGTGCCAGCAAGAGAAACAGGGTTAGGCACGAGCAGTACTTC